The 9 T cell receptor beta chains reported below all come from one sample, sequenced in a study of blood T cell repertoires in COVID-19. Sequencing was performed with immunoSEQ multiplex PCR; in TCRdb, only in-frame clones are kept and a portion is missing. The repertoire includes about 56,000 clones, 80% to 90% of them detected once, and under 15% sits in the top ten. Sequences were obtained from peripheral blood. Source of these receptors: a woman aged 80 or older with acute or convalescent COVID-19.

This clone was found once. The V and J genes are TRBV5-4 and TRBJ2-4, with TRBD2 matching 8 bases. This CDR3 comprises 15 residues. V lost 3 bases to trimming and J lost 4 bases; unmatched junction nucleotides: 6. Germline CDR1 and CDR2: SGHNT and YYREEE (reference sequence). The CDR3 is CASSSRAGGKNIQYF. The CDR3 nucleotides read TGTGCCAGCAGCTCCCGGGCGGGGGGAAAAAACATTCAGTACTTC.

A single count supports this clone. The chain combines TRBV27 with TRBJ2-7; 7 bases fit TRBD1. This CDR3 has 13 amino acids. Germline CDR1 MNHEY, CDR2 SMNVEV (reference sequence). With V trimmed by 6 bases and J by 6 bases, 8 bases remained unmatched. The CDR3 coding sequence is TGTGCCAGCAGCAGACAGGGTGGGTCCGAGCAGTACTTC. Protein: CASSRQGGSEQYF.

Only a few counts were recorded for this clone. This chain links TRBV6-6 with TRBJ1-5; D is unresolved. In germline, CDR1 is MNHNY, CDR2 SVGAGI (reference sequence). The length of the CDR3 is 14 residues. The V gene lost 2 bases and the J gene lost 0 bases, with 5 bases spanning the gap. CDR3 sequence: CASSYDFSNQPQHF. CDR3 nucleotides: TGTGCCAGCAGTTACGACTTTAGCAATCAGCCCCAGCATTTT.

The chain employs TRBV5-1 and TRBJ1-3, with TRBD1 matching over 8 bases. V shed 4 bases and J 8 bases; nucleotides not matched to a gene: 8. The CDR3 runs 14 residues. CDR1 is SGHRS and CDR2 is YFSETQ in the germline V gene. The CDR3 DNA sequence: TGCGCCAGCAGCGATGGACAGGGAATAGACACCATATATTTT. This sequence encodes CASSDGQGIDTIYF. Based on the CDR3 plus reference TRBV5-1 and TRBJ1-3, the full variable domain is KAGVTQTPRYLIKTRGQQVTLSCSPISGHRSVSWYQQTPGQGLQFLFEYFSETQRNKGNFPGRFSGRQFSNSRSEMNVSTLELGDSALYLCASSDGQGIDTIYFGEGSWLTVV.

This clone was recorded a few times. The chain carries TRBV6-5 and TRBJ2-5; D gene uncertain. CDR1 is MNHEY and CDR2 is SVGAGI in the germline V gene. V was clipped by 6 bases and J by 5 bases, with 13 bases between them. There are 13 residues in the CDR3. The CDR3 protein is CASSLTAAETQYF. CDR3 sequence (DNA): TGTGCCAGCAGCCTGACGGCGGCGGAGACCCAGTACTTC.

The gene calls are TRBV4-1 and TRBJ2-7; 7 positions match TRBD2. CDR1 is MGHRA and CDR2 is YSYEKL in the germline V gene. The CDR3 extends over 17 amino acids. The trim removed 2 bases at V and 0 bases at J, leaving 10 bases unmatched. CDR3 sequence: CASSQNLWRGTSYEQYF. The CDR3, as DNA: TGCGCCAGCAGCCAAAACCTCTGGCGGGGGACCTCCTACGAGCAGTACTTC.

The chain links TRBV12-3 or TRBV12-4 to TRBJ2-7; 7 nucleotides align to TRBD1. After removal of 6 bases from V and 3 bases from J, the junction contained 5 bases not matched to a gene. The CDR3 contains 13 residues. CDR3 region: CASSKGQIYEQYF. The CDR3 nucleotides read TGTGCCAGCAGCAAGGGACAGATCTACGAGCAGTACTTC.

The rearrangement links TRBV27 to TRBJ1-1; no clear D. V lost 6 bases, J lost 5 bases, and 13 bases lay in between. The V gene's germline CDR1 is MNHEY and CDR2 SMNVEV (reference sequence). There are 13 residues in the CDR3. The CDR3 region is CASSRRGRTEAFF. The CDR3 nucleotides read TGTGCCAGCAGCCGCCGGGGTAGGACTGAAGCTTTCTTT.

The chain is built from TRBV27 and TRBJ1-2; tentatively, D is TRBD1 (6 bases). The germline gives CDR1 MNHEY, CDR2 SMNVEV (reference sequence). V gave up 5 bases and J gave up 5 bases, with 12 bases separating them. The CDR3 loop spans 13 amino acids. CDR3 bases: TGTGCCAGCAGTACACAGGGCGGATATGGCTACACCTTC. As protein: CASSTQGGYGYTF.